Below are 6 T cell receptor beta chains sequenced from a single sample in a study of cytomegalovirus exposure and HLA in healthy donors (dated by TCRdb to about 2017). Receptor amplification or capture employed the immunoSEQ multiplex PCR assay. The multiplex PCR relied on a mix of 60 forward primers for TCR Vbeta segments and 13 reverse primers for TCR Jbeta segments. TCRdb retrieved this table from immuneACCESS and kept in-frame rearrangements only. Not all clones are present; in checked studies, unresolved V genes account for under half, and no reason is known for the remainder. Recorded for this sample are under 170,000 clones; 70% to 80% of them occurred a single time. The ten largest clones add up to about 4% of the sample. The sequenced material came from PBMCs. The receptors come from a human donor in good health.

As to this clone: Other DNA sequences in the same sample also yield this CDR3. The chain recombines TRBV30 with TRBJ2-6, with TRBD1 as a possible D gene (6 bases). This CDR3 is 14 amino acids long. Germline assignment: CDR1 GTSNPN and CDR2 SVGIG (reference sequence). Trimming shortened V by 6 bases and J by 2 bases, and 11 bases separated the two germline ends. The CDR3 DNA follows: TGTGCCTGCTTCTGGACAGCTGGGGCCAACGTCCTGACTTTC. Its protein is CACFWTAGANVLTF.

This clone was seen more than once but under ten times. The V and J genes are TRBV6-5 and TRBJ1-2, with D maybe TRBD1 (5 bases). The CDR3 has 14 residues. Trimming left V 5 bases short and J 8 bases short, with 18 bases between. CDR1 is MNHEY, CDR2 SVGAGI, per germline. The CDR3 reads CASSPAGGAQGYTF. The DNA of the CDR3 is TGTGCCAGCAGTCCCGCGGGGGGAGCGCAGGGCTACACCTTC.

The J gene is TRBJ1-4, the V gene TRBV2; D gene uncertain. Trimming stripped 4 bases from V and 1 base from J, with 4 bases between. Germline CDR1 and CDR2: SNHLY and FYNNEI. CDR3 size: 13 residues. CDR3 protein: CASSGGTNEKLFF. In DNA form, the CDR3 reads TGTGCCAGCAGTGGAGGAACTAATGAAAAACTGTTTTTT.

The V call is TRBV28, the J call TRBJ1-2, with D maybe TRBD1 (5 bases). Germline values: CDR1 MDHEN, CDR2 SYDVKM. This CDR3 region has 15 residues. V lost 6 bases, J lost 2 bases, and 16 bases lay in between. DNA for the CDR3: TGTGCCAGCAGATGGACCGGGACTGGGAACTATGGCTACACCTTC. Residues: CASRWTGTGNYGYTF.

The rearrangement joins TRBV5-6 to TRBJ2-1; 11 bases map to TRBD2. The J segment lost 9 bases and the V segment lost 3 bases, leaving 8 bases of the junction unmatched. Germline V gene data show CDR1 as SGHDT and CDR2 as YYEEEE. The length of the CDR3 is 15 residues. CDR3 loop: CASSSIAGGHREQFF. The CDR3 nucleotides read TGTGCCAGCAGCTCTATAGCGGGGGGGCATCGTGAGCAGTTCTTC.

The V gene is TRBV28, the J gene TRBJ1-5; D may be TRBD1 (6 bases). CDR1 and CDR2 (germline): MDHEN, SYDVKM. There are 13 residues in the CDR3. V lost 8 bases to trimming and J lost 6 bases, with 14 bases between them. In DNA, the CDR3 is TGTGCCAGCGGCAGGGAAGGGGGTCAGCCCCAGCATTTT. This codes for CASGREGGQPQHF.